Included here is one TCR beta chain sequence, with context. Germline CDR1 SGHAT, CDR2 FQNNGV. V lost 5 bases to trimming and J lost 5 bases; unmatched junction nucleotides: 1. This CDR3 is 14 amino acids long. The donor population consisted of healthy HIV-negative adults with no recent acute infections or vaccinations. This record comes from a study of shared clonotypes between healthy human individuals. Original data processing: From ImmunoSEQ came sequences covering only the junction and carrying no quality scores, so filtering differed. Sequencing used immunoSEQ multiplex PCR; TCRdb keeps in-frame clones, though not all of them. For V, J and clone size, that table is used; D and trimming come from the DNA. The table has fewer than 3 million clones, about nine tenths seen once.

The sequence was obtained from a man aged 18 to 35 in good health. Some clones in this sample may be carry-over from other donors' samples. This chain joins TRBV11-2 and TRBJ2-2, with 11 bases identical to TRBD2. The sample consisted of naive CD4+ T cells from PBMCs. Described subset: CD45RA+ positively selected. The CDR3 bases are TGTGCCAGCAGCCGGACTAGCGGGACCGGGGAGCTGTTTTTT. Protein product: CASSRTSGTGELFF. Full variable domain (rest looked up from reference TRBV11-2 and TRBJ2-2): EAGVAQSPRYKIIEKRQSVAFWCNPISGHATLYWYQQILGQGPKLLIQFQNNGVVDDSQLPKDRFSAERLKGVDSTLKIQPAKLEDSAVYLCASSRTSGTGELFFGEGSRLTVL.